This is a list of T cell receptor beta chains from one sample in a study of blood T cell repertoires in COVID-19. Some clones are missing from TCRdb's copy, which holds only in-frame ones; the method was immunoSEQ multiplex PCR. The sample lists 25,000 to 35,000 clones, 70% to 80% occurring once. The sample taken for sequencing was peripheral blood. The receptors here all came from a woman aged 70 to 79 with acute or convalescent COVID-19. Both conserved end residues are part of each CDR3. D genes are given only for firm matches. For some rows the clone size is stated as once, few or many, or as a class when expanded; others skip it.

d_call: -; v_call: TRBV20-1; j_call: TRBJ2-1; clone_size: -; cdr3_aa: CSASSQRTYRDEQFF; cdr3_nt: TGCAGTGCTAGTAGTCAGCGGACCTATAGGGATGAGCAGTTCTTC
d_call: TRBD2; v_call: TRBV2; j_call: TRBJ2-1; clone_size: -; cdr3_aa: CASSLLAGAHNEQFF; cdr3_nt: TGTGCCAGCAGCTTACTAGCGGGGGCCCACAATGAGCAGTTCTTC
d_call: -; v_call: TRBV3-1/TRBV3-2; j_call: TRBJ2-2; clone_size: -; cdr3_aa: CASSQRENTGELFF; cdr3_nt: TGTGCCAGCAGCCAGCGGGAGAACACCGGGGAGCTGTTTTTT
d_call: TRBD1; v_call: TRBV2; j_call: TRBJ1-1; clone_size: few; cdr3_aa: CASSPGTGSVTEAFF; cdr3_nt: TGTGCCAGCAGTCCCGGGACAGGGTCAGTCACTGAAGCTTTCTTT
d_call: TRBD1; v_call: TRBV12-3/TRBV12-4; j_call: TRBJ1-1; clone_size: -; cdr3_aa: CASSLGQGTEAFF; cdr3_nt: TGTGCCAGCAGCCTTGGACAGGGCACTGAAGCTTTCTTT
d_call: -; v_call: TRBV27; j_call: TRBJ1-2; clone_size: -; cdr3_aa: CASSFPTSDSRHLYGYTF; cdr3_nt: TGTGCCAGCAGTTTCCCAACCTCGGACAGTCGACACCTTTATGGCTACACCTTC
d_call: TRBD1; v_call: TRBV4-1; j_call: TRBJ1-1; clone_size: -; cdr3_aa: CASSPWGGQGRKTEAFF; cdr3_nt: TGCGCCAGCAGCCCCTGGGGGGGACAGGGACGAAAGACTGAAGCTTTCTTT
d_call: TRBD1; v_call: TRBV28; j_call: TRBJ2-7; clone_size: -; cdr3_aa: CASSLIPGQGFSYEQYF; cdr3_nt: TGTGCCAGCAGTCTAATCCCGGGACAGGGTTTCTCCTACGAGCAGTACTTC
d_call: -; v_call: TRBV28; j_call: TRBJ1-2; clone_size: -; cdr3_aa: CASIESRGWNYGYTF; cdr3_nt: TGTGCCAGCATAGAGTCCAGGGGTTGGAACTATGGCTACACCTTC
d_call: -; v_call: TRBV19; j_call: TRBJ2-1; clone_size: -; cdr3_aa: CASSSPGLQQFF; cdr3_nt: TGTGCCAGTAGTAGTCCGGGATTACAACAGTTCTTC
d_call: -; v_call: TRBV9; j_call: TRBJ2-6; clone_size: once; cdr3_aa: CASSVRPGANVLTF; cdr3_nt: TGTGCCAGCAGCGTCCGTCCTGGGGCCAACGTCCTGACTTTC
d_call: TRBD1; v_call: TRBV27; j_call: TRBJ1-1; clone_size: -; cdr3_aa: CASSSNRGRGTEAFF; cdr3_nt: TGTGCCAGCAGTTCAAACAGGGGGCGCGGCACTGAAGCTTTCTTT
d_call: -; v_call: TRBV29-1; j_call: TRBJ2-2; clone_size: -; cdr3_aa: CSVSITGELFF; cdr3_nt: TGCAGCGTTTCTATAACCGGGGAGCTGTTTTTT
d_call: TRBD2; v_call: TRBV7-2; j_call: TRBJ2-7; clone_size: -; cdr3_aa: CASSPTSGRTYEQYF; cdr3_nt: TGTGCCAGCAGCCCCACTAGCGGGAGGACCTACGAGCAGTACTTC
d_call: TRBD2; v_call: TRBV4-3; j_call: TRBJ2-5; clone_size: -; cdr3_aa: CASSRKAGIQETQYF; cdr3_nt: TGCGCCAGCAGCCGAAAAGCGGGGATCCAAGAGACCCAGTACTTC
d_call: TRBD1; v_call: TRBV6-2/TRBV6-3; j_call: TRBJ1-6; clone_size: -; cdr3_aa: CASSYLDRADSPLHF; cdr3_nt: TGTGCCAGCAGTTACCTTGACAGGGCGGATTCACCCCTCCACTTT
d_call: TRBD2; v_call: TRBV15; j_call: TRBJ2-1; clone_size: once; cdr3_aa: CATSTYEAGGTYNEQFF; cdr3_nt: TGTGCCACCAGCACCTACGAGGCGGGAGGAACCTACAATGAGCAGTTCTTC
d_call: -; v_call: TRBV9; j_call: TRBJ1-1; clone_size: -; cdr3_aa: CASSQTGKTEAFF; cdr3_nt: TGTGCCAGCAGCCAGACGGGGAAGACTGAAGCTTTCTTT
d_call: -; v_call: TRBV5-1; j_call: TRBJ1-1; clone_size: -; cdr3_aa: CASSLAEFAEAFF; cdr3_nt: TGCGCCAGCAGCTTGGCCGAGTTTGCTGAAGCTTTCTTT
d_call: TRBD1; v_call: TRBV27; j_call: TRBJ2-4; clone_size: -; cdr3_aa: CASSLWTGGSENIQYF; cdr3_nt: TGTGCCAGCAGTCTATGGACAGGGGGCAGCGAAAACATTCAGTACTTC
d_call: -; v_call: TRBV29-1; j_call: TRBJ2-1; clone_size: -; cdr3_aa: CSVEWQGFYNEQFF; cdr3_nt: TGCAGCGTTGAATGGCAGGGTTTTTACAATGAGCAGTTCTTC
d_call: TRBD1; v_call: TRBV28; j_call: TRBJ1-3; clone_size: -; cdr3_aa: CASYAYRTGESGNTIYF; cdr3_nt: TGTGCCAGTTATGCCTACAGGACAGGGGAGAGTGGAAACACCATATATTTT
d_call: -; v_call: TRBV28; j_call: TRBJ1-3; clone_size: -; cdr3_aa: CASRPEGSGAGNTIYF; cdr3_nt: TGTGCCAGCAGGCCAGAGGGCAGCGGGGCTGGAAACACCATATATTTT
d_call: TRBD1; v_call: TRBV6-6; j_call: TRBJ2-6; clone_size: -; cdr3_aa: CASTRTGGVSGANVLTF; cdr3_nt: TGTGCCAGCACTCGGACAGGGGGCGTTTCTGGGGCCAACGTCCTGACTTTC
d_call: -; v_call: TRBV6-6; j_call: TRBJ2-6; clone_size: -; cdr3_aa: CASTKGGLSGANVLTF; cdr3_nt: TGTGCCAGCACCAAAGGAGGTCTCTCTGGGGCCAACGTCCTGACTTTC
d_call: TRBD2; v_call: TRBV15; j_call: TRBJ2-3; clone_size: -; cdr3_aa: CATSPGLAGVVDTQYF; cdr3_nt: TGTGCCACCAGCCCGGGACTAGCGGGAGTTGTAGATACGCAGTATTTT
d_call: TRBD2; v_call: TRBV28; j_call: TRBJ2-3; clone_size: few; cdr3_aa: CASSEVAGRGADTQYF; cdr3_nt: TGTGCCAGCAGTGAGGTAGCGGGGAGGGGCGCAGATACGCAGTATTTT
d_call: -; v_call: TRBV9; j_call: TRBJ2-2; clone_size: -; cdr3_aa: CASSVVGNTGELFF; cdr3_nt: TGTGCCAGCAGCGTAGTCGGGAACACCGGGGAGCTGTTTTTT
d_call: TRBD1; v_call: TRBV6-6; j_call: TRBJ1-5; clone_size: -; cdr3_aa: CASSPTGGEARPQHF; cdr3_nt: TGTGCCAGCAGTCCTACAGGGGGAGAGGCAAGGCCCCAGCATTTT
d_call: TRBD1; v_call: TRBV7-7; j_call: TRBJ2-7; clone_size: -; cdr3_aa: CASSRGQDYEQYF; cdr3_nt: TGTGCTAGCAGTCGGGGACAGGACTACGAGCAGTACTTC
d_call: TRBD2; v_call: TRBV7-8; j_call: TRBJ2-3; clone_size: -; cdr3_aa: CASSLLGGSSDTQYF; cdr3_nt: TGTGCCAGCAGCTTACTGGGCGGGAGCTCAGATACGCAGTATTTT
d_call: TRBD2; v_call: TRBV4-3; j_call: TRBJ2-5; clone_size: -; cdr3_aa: CASSQGLAGAGGQETQYF; cdr3_nt: TGCGCCAGCAGCCAAGGACTAGCGGGGGCTGGGGGCCAAGAGACCCAGTACTTC
d_call: TRBD1; v_call: TRBV19; j_call: TRBJ2-2; clone_size: -; cdr3_aa: CASSGHRDRVTGELFF; cdr3_nt: TGTGCCAGTAGCGGGCATCGGGACAGGGTCACCGGGGAGCTGTTTTTT
d_call: TRBD1; v_call: TRBV7-9; j_call: TRBJ2-5; clone_size: once; cdr3_aa: CASSARTGQETQYF; cdr3_nt: TGTGCCAGCAGCGCGCGGACAGGACAAGAGACCCAGTACTTC
d_call: TRBD2; v_call: TRBV20-1; j_call: TRBJ2-3; clone_size: -; cdr3_aa: CSASVRLAGVVDTQYF; cdr3_nt: TGCAGTGCTAGTGTGCGACTAGCGGGGGTAGTAGATACGCAGTATTTT
d_call: -; v_call: TRBV2; j_call: TRBJ2-7; clone_size: few; cdr3_aa: CASSELGQVLLRF; cdr3_nt: TGTGCCAGCAGTGAATTGGGGCAGGTATTACTCCGCTTC
d_call: -; v_call: TRBV3-1/TRBV3-2; j_call: TRBJ1-2; clone_size: -; cdr3_aa: CASSQDISRGTYGYTF; cdr3_nt: TGTGCCAGCAGCCAAGATATTAGTAGGGGAACCTATGGCTACACCTTC
d_call: -; v_call: TRBV3-1/TRBV3-2; j_call: TRBJ1-4; clone_size: -; cdr3_aa: CASSSQTLAGTLMKKLFF; cdr3_nt: TGTGCCAGCAGCAGCCAAACCCTGGCGGGGACGTTAATGAAAAAACTGTTTTTT
d_call: TRBD1; v_call: TRBV5-1; j_call: TRBJ1-2; clone_size: once; cdr3_aa: CASSVQGQSYGYTF; cdr3_nt: TGCGCCAGCAGCGTACAGGGGCAGAGCTATGGCTACACCTTC
d_call: TRBD1; v_call: TRBV6-5; j_call: TRBJ1-5; clone_size: -; cdr3_aa: CASSLGGSANQPQHF; cdr3_nt: TGTGCCAGCAGTCTAGGGGGCTCAGCTAATCAGCCCCAGCATTTT
d_call: TRBD1; v_call: TRBV27; j_call: TRBJ1-1; clone_size: -; cdr3_aa: CASSLWGQTNTEAFF; cdr3_nt: TGTGCCAGCAGTCTCTGGGGACAGACGAACACTGAAGCTTTCTTT
d_call: -; v_call: TRBV4-1; j_call: TRBJ1-6; clone_size: -; cdr3_aa: CASSQSTGSSYNSPLHF; cdr3_nt: TGCGCCAGCAGCCAATCCACAGGGAGCTCCTATAATTCACCCCTCCACTTT
d_call: -; v_call: TRBV19; j_call: TRBJ1-2; clone_size: -; cdr3_aa: CASSTTGLQVFGYTF; cdr3_nt: TGTGCCAGTAGTACGACCGGTCTACAGGTTTTTGGCTACACCTTC
d_call: -; v_call: TRBV7-9; j_call: TRBJ2-2; clone_size: -; cdr3_aa: CASSFPSTRRTGELFF; cdr3_nt: TGTGCCAGCAGCTTCCCCTCGACTAGGCGGACCGGGGAGCTGTTTTTT
d_call: TRBD1; v_call: TRBV2; j_call: TRBJ2-4; clone_size: -; cdr3_aa: CASSGLRTGGENIQYF; cdr3_nt: TGTGCCAGCAGTGGACTTAGGACAGGGGGTGAGAACATTCAGTACTTC
d_call: TRBD2; v_call: TRBV19; j_call: TRBJ2-3; clone_size: -; cdr3_aa: CASSMRGTSTDTQYF; cdr3_nt: TGTGCCAGTAGTATGCGGGGGACTAGCACAGATACGCAGTATTTT
d_call: TRBD1; v_call: TRBV6-1; j_call: TRBJ2-2; clone_size: -; cdr3_aa: CASSEWTGDTGELFF; cdr3_nt: TGTGCCAGCAGTGAATGGACAGGGGATACCGGGGAGCTGTTTTTT
d_call: -; v_call: TRBV4-1; j_call: TRBJ1-4; clone_size: -; cdr3_aa: CASSQDPGPSNEKLFF; cdr3_nt: TGCGCCAGCAGCCAAGATCCAGGGCCGTCTAATGAAAAACTGTTTTTT
d_call: TRBD2; v_call: TRBV5-1; j_call: TRBJ2-1; clone_size: -; cdr3_aa: CASSLDAGVEQFF; cdr3_nt: TGCGCCAGCAGCTTGGATGCGGGGGTTGAGCAGTTCTTC
d_call: TRBD2; v_call: TRBV12-3/TRBV12-4; j_call: TRBJ2-1; clone_size: once; cdr3_aa: CATHGGGHNEQFF; cdr3_nt: TGTGCCACCCACGGCGGGGGGCATAATGAGCAGTTCTTC
d_call: -; v_call: TRBV4-1; j_call: TRBJ2-7; clone_size: -; cdr3_aa: CASSQLFSVRTEQYF; cdr3_nt: TGCGCCAGCAGCCAACTTTTCTCGGTTCGTACCGAGCAGTACTTC
d_call: TRBD2; v_call: TRBV28; j_call: TRBJ2-1; clone_size: -; cdr3_aa: CASSLTSGSKSNEQFF; cdr3_nt: TGTGCCAGCAGTTTAACTAGCGGGAGTAAGAGCAATGAGCAGTTCTTC
d_call: TRBD2; v_call: TRBV30; j_call: TRBJ2-2; clone_size: once; cdr3_aa: CACPGTSGNAGELFF; cdr3_nt: TGTGCCTGCCCTGGGACTAGCGGGAACGCCGGGGAGCTGTTTTTT
d_call: TRBD1; v_call: TRBV9; j_call: TRBJ1-1; clone_size: -; cdr3_aa: CASSVVGTANSEAFF; cdr3_nt: TGTGCCAGCAGCGTAGTTGGGACAGCCAATTCTGAAGCTTTCTTT
d_call: TRBD2; v_call: TRBV18; j_call: TRBJ2-1; clone_size: -; cdr3_aa: CASSPVLAGGNEQFF; cdr3_nt: TGTGCCAGCTCACCAGTGCTAGCGGGTGGGAATGAGCAGTTCTTC
d_call: -; v_call: TRBV5-6; j_call: TRBJ2-1; clone_size: -; cdr3_aa: CASSLEGVNYNEQFF; cdr3_nt: TGTGCCAGCAGCTTGGAGGGAGTCAACTACAATGAGCAGTTCTTC
d_call: -; v_call: TRBV19; j_call: TRBJ1-5; clone_size: few; cdr3_aa: CASSIGQSPQHF; cdr3_nt: TGTGCCAGTAGTATCGGTCAATCGCCCCAGCATTTT